These 8 T cell receptor beta chains were sequenced from one sample in a study of CD8 T cells in Susac syndrome. RNA, at 0.5 to 1 ug, was reverse transcribed with random hexamers. TCRdb itself ran the immunoSEQ multiplex PCR reads through MiXCR, one entry per CDR3 protein. The sample lists about 210,000 distinct CDR3 sequences, about 96% occurring once. Sequencing was performed on CD4+ T cells from PBMCs. Source of these receptors: a human donor with multiple sclerosis.

The J gene is TRBJ1-4, the V gene TRBV20-1; a possible D gene is TRBD1 (5 bases). The germline V gene has CDR1 DFQATT and CDR2 SNEGSKA (reference sequence). V dropped 6 bases and J dropped 8 bases, with 19 bases sitting between them. CDR3 length: 14 amino acids. The chain's CDR3 is CSAGVAPLGEKLFF. CDR3 coding DNA: TGCAGTGCAGGGGTTGCACCCCTGGGCGAAAAACTGTTTTTT.

The rearrangement joins TRBV29-1 to TRBJ1-1; possibly TRBD1 for D (5 bases). The CDR3 loop spans 12 amino acids. CDR1 and CDR2 from the germline V gene are SQVTM and ANQGSEA. Trimming cost V 6 bases and J 5 bases, with 13 bases left between them. The CDR3 sequence is CSVGFRVTEAFF. DNA of the CDR3: TGCAGCGTGGGATTCAGGGTAACTGAAGCTTTCTTT.

The V call is TRBV12-3 or TRBV12-4, the J call TRBJ2-4, with TRBD1 identical over 12 bases. The CDR3 extends over 15 amino acids. V gave up 3 bases and J gave up 15 bases; unmatched junction bases: 12. The CDR3 region is CASSFGGTGGRRRYF. The CDR3 DNA reads as TGTGCCAGCAGTTTTGGGGGGACAGGGGGCCGGAGGAGGTACTTC.

The genes are TRBV7-9 and TRBJ2-7; 11 nucleotides agree with TRBD1. The CDR3 is 16 residues long. Germline assignment: CDR1 SEHNR and CDR2 FQNEAQ (reference sequence). Trimming took 4 bases from V and 3 from J; bases not matched to a gene: 8. Here the CDR3 DNA reads TGTGCCAGCAGCTCTAACTCCGGGACAGGGGGCTACGAGCAGTACTTC. Translating gives CASSSNSGTGGYEQYF.

The chain combines TRBV30 with TRBJ1-2, with a weak D call TRBD1 (5 bases). This CDR3 has 14 residues. V lost 2 bases and J lost 4, with 14 bases in between. Germline V gene sequence: CDR1 GTSNPN, CDR2 SVGIG (reference sequence). The CDR3 DNA reads TGTGCCTGGAGTCAGGGCGGATTCTCCTATGGCTACACCTTC. Amino acids: CAWSQGGFSYGYTF.

The gene calls are TRBV29-1 and TRBJ2-2; D might be TRBD2 (5 bases). The CDR3 consists of 13 residues. Germline assignment: CDR1 SQVTM and CDR2 ANQGSEA. V lost 6 bases to trimming and J lost 1 base, with 9 bases between them. CDR3 sequence (DNA): TGCAGCGTCGGGGTCCGGAACACCGGGGAGCTGTTTTTT. Amino acids: CSVGVRNTGELFF.

This chain links TRBV5-1 with TRBJ2-1; the D gene is possibly TRBD1 (5 bases). This CDR3 is 15 amino acids long. The V end lost 2 bases, the J end lost 4 bases, and 13 bases lay between the germline ends. Germline assignment: CDR1 SGHRS and CDR2 YFSETQ. As DNA, the CDR3 is TGCGCCAGCAGCTTTTTGGCGAAGGGGTACAATGAGCAGTTCTTC. It specifies CASSFLAKGYNEQFF.

The V gene is TRBV15, the J gene TRBJ2-7; D uncertain. Germline values: CDR1 LNHNV, CDR2 YYDKDF (reference sequence). This CDR3 is built from 12 residues. Trimming pared 6 bases from V and 4 bases from J, leaving 10 bases between. For the CDR3, the DNA is TGTGCCACCAGTATACCTGGGTACGAGCAGTACTTC. This translates into CATSIPGYEQYF. The complete variable domain, with remaining parts taken from reference TRBV15 and TRBJ2-7, reads DAMVIQNPRYQVTQFGKPVTLSCSQTLNHNVMYWYQQKSSQAPKLLFHYYDKDFNNEADTPDNFQSRRPNTSFCFLDIRSPGLGDTAMYLCATSIPGYEQYFGPGTRLTVT.